The text below deals with one TCR beta chain. The data were taken from a study of blood T cell repertoires in COVID-19. As processed by the authors: Amplification with reference gene primers provided the estimates of nucleated cell counts. The repertoire was sequenced with immunoSEQ multiplex PCR; TCRdb's copy has only in-frame clones and lacks some. Clonal size and the V and J genes are those of that table, whereas D and trimming came from the DNA. The table shows fewer than 450,000 clones, with 88% occurring only once. In germline, CDR1 is LGHDT, CDR2 YNNKEL (reference sequence). This CDR3 spans 14 amino acids. The germline V and J ends were trimmed by 1 base and 3 bases, with 9 bases remaining between them. Those enrolled in Seattle joined during active infection and were followed longitudinally afterward.

The sequence was collected from a woman in her seventies with COVID-19, enrolled during active disease. The chain recombines TRBV3-1 (or the pseudogene TRBV3-2) with TRBJ2-5; D might be TRBD1 (5 bases). Sequenced input: peripheral blood. CDR3 bases: TGTGCCAGCAGCCAAGTAGGGGTGGAAGAGACCCAGTACTTC. The encoded protein is CASSQVGVEETQYF.